What follows are 8 T cell receptor beta chains derived from one specimen sequenced in a study of blood T cell repertoires in COVID-19. Data came from immunoSEQ multiplex PCR; TCRdb stores just in-frame clones and leaves some out. The sample shows approximately 400,000 clones, about 88% of them seen only once. The specimen was PBMCs or T cells enriched from blood (not recorded which). The receptor source for this set is a young woman who had recovered from COVID-19.

This clone was detected once. The same CDR3 is also encoded by other DNA sequences in this sample. The chain employs TRBV6-1 and TRBJ2-5, with 10 bases aligning to TRBD2. Germline V gene sequence: CDR1 MNHNS, CDR2 SASEGT. V shed 3 bases and J 5 bases; nucleotides not matched to a gene: 6. The CDR3 covers 15 residues. The CDR3 region has the DNA TGTGCCAGCAGTGAGGCACTAGCGGGGAGGGAGACCCAGTACTTC. It specifies CASSEALAGRETQYF.

The chain combines TRBV24-1 with TRBJ1-2; the D gene is possibly TRBD1 (6 bases). Germline lookup yields CDR1 KGHDR and CDR2 SFDVKD. Trimming took off 4 bases at V and 9 bases at J, with 11 bases between the two ends. The CDR3 loop spans 12 amino acids. CDR3: CATSDLDRSYTF. The CDR3 DNA reads TGTGCCACCAGTGACTTAGACAGGAGCTACACCTTC.

The rearrangement links TRBV23-1 to TRBJ1-1, with 8 bases that match TRBD1. TRBV23-1 carries the ORF label, with uncertain function. V shed 0 bases and J 1 base; nucleotides not matched to a gene: 7. The CDR3 loop spans 17 amino acids. This chain's CDR3 is CASSQSDRVGENTEAFF. The CDR3 DNA reads TGCGCCAGCAGTCAATCGGACAGGGTAGGAGAGAACACTGAAGCTTTCTTT.

The J gene is TRBJ2-5, the V gene TRBV7-9, with D tentatively TRBD2 (5 bases). V gave up 4 bases and J gave up 2 bases, with 20 bases separating them. CDR3 length equals 17 residues. Germline CDR1 and CDR2: SEHNR and FQNEAQ (reference sequence). This CDR3 reads CASSWRGPYNVQETQYF. Here the CDR3 DNA reads TGTGCCAGCAGCTGGCGAGGGCCGTATAACGTACAAGAGACCCAGTACTTC.

The J gene is TRBJ1-2, the V gene TRBV2, with D possibly matching TRBD1 (6 bases). The V end lost 5 bases, the J end lost 2 bases, and 18 bases lay between the germline ends. This CDR3 contains 16 residues. Germline V gene sequence: CDR1 SNHLY, CDR2 FYNNEI. DNA of the CDR3: TGTGCCAGCAGTCCCTGGTCCATCGACAGGAACTATGGCTACACCTTC. As protein: CASSPWSIDRNYGYTF. Variable domain in full (rest from reference TRBV2 and TRBJ1-2): EPEVTQTPSHQVTQMGQEVILRCVPISNHLYFYWYRQILGQKVEFLVSFYNNEISEKSEIFDDQFSVERPDGSNFTLKIRSTKLEDSAMYFCASSPWSIDRNYGYTFGSGTRLTVV.

This clone has only a few counts. V usage is TRBV4-3 and J usage is TRBJ1-3, with D uncertain. Germline CDR1 reads LGHNA; CDR2 reads YSLEER. Trimming shortened V by 0 bases and J by 5 bases, and 8 bases separated the two germline ends. There are 14 residues in the CDR3. The CDR3 region has the DNA TGCGCCAGCAGCCAAGATATAGCAAGAAACACCATATATTTT. This sequence encodes CASSQDIARNTIYF.

The chain uses TRBV4-1 and TRBJ2-5; 9 positions match TRBD2. The germline gives CDR1 MGHRA, CDR2 YSYEKL. The CDR3 runs 19 residues. J gave up 0 bases and V 0 bases, and 11 bases lay outside the gene matches. The CDR3 DNA sequence: TGCGCCAGCAGCCAAGATCACTTCGGCGGGGGGGCGTACCAAGAGACCCAGTACTTC. It codes for CASSQDHFGGGAYQETQYF.

The gene calls are TRBV2 and TRBJ1-5; D call uncertain. Germline lookup yields CDR1 SNHLY and CDR2 FYNNEI. CDR3 size: 15 residues. The V end lost 3 bases, the J end lost 2 bases, and 11 bases lay between the germline ends. The CDR3 DNA reads TGTGCCAGCAGTGACGGACTCCCTCGCAATCAGCCCCAGCATTTT. Its protein product is CASSDGLPRNQPQHF.